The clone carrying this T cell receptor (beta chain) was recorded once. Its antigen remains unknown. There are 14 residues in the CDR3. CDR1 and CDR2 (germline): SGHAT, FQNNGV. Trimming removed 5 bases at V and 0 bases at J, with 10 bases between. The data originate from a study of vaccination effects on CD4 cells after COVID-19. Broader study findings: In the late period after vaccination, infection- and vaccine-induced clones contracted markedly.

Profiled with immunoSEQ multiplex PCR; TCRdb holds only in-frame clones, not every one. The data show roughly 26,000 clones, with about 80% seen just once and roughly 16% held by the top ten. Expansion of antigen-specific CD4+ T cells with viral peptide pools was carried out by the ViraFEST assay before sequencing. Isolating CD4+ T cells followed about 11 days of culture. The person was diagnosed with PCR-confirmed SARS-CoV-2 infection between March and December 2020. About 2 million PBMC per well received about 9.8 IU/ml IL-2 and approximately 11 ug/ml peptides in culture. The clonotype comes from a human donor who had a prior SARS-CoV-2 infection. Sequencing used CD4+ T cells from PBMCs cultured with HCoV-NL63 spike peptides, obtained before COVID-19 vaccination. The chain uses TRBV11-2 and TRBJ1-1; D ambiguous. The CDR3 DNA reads TGTGCCAGCAGCCACGGACCGATGAACACTGAAGCTTTCTTT. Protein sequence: CASSHGPMNTEAFF.